Given below is one T cell receptor beta chain in context. Antigen unknown. This PCR relied on a set of 60 Vbeta primers and 13 Jbeta primers. Profiled with immunoSEQ multiplex PCR; TCRdb holds only in-frame clones, not every one. The sample includes about 84,000 clones, roughly 73% seen only once; the top ten take 2% to 3%. This specimen belongs to a study of cytomegalovirus exposure and HLA in healthy donors. With 5 bases removed from V and 1 base from J, the gap between germline ends came to 18 bases. CDR1 and CDR2 (germline): MNHEY, SMNVEV (reference sequence). This CDR3 has 18 residues. Notes on the study in general: It was only CMV serostatus that was available as immune exposure information. In a later analysis, TCR beta V- and J-gene trimming was associated with a missense DCLRE1C variant. Specificity for CMV antigens was confirmed in vitro for a few of the CMV-associated chains.

Source material: PBMCs. V gene TRBV27 combines with J gene TRBJ2-6, with unresolved D. The receptor was derived from a male donor in good health and CMV-seropositive. CDR3 sequence: CASSTTDPGHSGANVLTF. The CDR3 nucleotides are TGTGCCAGCAGTACAACGGATCCTGGGCATTCTGGGGCCAACGTCCTGACTTTC.